This T cell receptor (beta chain) originates from a study of T cell responses to AZD1222 COVID-19 vaccine. Points from the study as a whole: Reportedly, close to half of spike-specific TCRs are directed against unmutated variant regions. Donors were largely white British and mainly female; clonal diversity was possibly underestimated.

Data came from immunoSEQ multiplex PCR; TCRdb stores just in-frame clones and leaves some out. The sample has about 50,000 clones; roughly 85% are singletons. The germline CDR1 and CDR2 sequences are MNHNS and SASEGT. V dropped 0 bases and J dropped 6 bases, with 9 bases sitting between them. This CDR3 is 14 amino acids long. This clone was detected once. As yet, its antigen is unknown. The rearrangement links TRBV6-1 to TRBJ1-5, with a possible D match to TRBD1 (6 bases). Sequencing was performed on peripheral blood, taken on day 0 of MenACWY control vaccination. This sequence originates from an adult in good health. CDR3 bases: TGTGCCAGCAGTGAAGCGCTAGGGGGTCAGCCCCAGCATTTT. This gives the protein CASSEALGGQPQHF.